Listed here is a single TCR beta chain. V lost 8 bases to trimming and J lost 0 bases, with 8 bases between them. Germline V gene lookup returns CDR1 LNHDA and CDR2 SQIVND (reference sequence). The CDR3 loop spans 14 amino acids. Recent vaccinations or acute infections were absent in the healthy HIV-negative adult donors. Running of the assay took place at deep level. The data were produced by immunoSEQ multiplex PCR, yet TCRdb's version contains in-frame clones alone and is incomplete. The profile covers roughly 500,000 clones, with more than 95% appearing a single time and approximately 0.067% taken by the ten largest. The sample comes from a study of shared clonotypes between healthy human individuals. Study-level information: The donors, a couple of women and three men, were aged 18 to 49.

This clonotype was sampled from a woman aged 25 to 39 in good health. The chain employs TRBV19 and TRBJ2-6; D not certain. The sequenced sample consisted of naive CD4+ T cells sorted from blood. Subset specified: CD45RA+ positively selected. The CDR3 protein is CASDQSSGANVLTF. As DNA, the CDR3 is TGTGCCAGTGATCAGAGCTCTGGGGCCAACGTCCTGACTTTC.